This TCR beta chain was profiled in a study of T cell clonotyping in hematopoietic cell transplantation. Study-level points and caveats: Recipient TCR diversity dropped after transplant; expanded clonotypes rose from day 30 to 180. CD4 and CD8 repertoire contributions could not be separated without sorting.

Clones were read by immunoSEQ multiplex PCR, and TCRdb kept only the in-frame ones, dropping some. Among tens of thousands of clones listed, around 90% were seen once. Time point defined: recipient sample about 28 days before transplant, after cytoreduction. The CDR3 has 13 amino acids. The germline gives CDR1 SGHRS, CDR2 YFSETQ. With 0 bases removed from V and 1 base from J, the gap between germline ends came to 4 bases. For this clone: Its antigen remains unidentified.

This chain uses TRBV5-1 with TRBJ2-5; D is ambiguous. The TCR originated in a man younger than 30 with biphenotypic leukemia. Some clones in this sample may be carry-over from other donors' samples. Sequenced here: peripheral blood mononuclear cells, sampled before stem cell transplant. The CDR3 is CASSLGGQETQYF. Here the CDR3 DNA reads TGCGCCAGCAGCTTGGGTGGCCAAGAGACCCAGTACTTC.